There are a few counts of the clone carrying this T cell receptor beta chain. Its specificity is not known. The germline CDR1 and CDR2 sequences are MNHEY and SVGEGT. The CDR3 length is 16 residues. The data are from a study of blood T cells in healthy people across ages. Study-wide results and limits: Relative to aged donors, long-lived donors carried more naive CD4+ cells and displayed higher diversity.

Combining a sample-barcoded 5' primer with a J-beta primer mix, a second PCR ran for roughly 7 to 11 cycles. TCRdb recomputed calls from the 5' RACE reads with MiXCR, one row per CDR3 protein. In the table there are hundreds of thousands of distinct CDR3 sequences, under 55% of which are singletons. This chain links TRBV6-2 or TRBV6-3 with TRBJ2-5; 13 bases are shared with TRBD2. The DNA end favors TRBJ2-7, so the J call may be wrong. The sequenced sample was blood. This clonotype was sampled from a man aged 55 to 70 in good health. In DNA, the CDR3 is TGTGCCAGCAGTTCTGTGACTAGCGGGGGGCCCTACGAGCAGTACTTC. Amino acid sequence: CASSSVTSGGPYEQYF.